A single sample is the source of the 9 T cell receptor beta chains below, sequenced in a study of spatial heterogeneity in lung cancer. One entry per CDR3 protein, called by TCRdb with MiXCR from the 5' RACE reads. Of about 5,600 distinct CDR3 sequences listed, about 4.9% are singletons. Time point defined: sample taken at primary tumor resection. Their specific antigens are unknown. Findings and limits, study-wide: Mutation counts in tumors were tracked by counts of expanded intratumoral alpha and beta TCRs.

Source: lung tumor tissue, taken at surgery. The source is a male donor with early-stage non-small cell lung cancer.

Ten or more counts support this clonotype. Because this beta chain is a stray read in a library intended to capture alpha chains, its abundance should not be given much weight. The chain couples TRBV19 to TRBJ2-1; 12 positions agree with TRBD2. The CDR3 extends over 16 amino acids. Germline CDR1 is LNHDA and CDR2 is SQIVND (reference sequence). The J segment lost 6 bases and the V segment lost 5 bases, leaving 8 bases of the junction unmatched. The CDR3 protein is CASSFGTSGFGNEQFF. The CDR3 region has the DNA TGTGCCAGTAGTTTCGGGACTAGCGGGTTCGGCAATGAGCAGTTCTTC.

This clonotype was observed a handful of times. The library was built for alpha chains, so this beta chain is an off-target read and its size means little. Written as DNA, the CDR3 is TGTGCCAGCAGCAAGGGGACTAGCGTTTACAATGAGCAGTTCTTC. Protein product: CASSKGTSVYNEQFF. V and J are TRBV7-9 and TRBJ2-1, with 10 bases matching TRBD2. The V segment lost 5 bases and the J segment 4 bases; nucleotides outside the gene matches: 5. Germline loops: CDR1 SEHNR, CDR2 FQNEAQ (reference sequence). The CDR3 runs 15 residues.

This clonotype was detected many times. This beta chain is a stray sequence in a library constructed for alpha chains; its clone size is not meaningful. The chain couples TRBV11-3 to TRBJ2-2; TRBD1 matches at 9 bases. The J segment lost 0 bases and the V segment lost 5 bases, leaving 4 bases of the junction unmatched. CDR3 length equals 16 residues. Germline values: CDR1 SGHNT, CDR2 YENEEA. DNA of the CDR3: TGTGCCAGCAGCAACAGGGGGCCCGCGAACACCGGGGAGCTGTTTTTT. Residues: CASSNRGPANTGELFF. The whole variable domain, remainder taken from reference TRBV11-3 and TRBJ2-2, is EAGVVQSPRYKIIEKKQPVAFWCNPISGHNTLYWYLQNLGQGPELLIRYENEEAVDDSQLPKDRFSAERLKGVDSTLKIQPAELGDSAVYLCASSNRGPANTGELFFGEGSRLTVL.

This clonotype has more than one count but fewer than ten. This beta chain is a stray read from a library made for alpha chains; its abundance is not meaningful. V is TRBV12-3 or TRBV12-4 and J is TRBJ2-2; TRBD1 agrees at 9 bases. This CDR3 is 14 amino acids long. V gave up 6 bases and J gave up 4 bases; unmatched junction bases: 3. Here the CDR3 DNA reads TGTGCCAGCAGGGGGACAGGGTCCACCGGGGAGCTGTTTTTT. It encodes CASRGTGSTGELFF.

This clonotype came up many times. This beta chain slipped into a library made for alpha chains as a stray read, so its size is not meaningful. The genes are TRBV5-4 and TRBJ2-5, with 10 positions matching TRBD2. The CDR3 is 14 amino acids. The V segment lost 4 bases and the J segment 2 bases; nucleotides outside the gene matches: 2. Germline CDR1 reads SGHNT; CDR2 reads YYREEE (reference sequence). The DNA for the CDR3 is TGTGCCAGCAGCCGAGCGGGAGGGCAAGAGACCCAGTACTTC. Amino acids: CASSRAGGQETQYF.

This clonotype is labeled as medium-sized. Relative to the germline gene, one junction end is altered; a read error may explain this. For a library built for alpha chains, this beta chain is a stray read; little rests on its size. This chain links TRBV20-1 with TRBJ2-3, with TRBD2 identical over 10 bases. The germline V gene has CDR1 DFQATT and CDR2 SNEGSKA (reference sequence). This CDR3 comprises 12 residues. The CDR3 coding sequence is TGCAGCGCTAGCGGGAGTTCAGATACGCAGTATTTT. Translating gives CSASGSSDTQYF.

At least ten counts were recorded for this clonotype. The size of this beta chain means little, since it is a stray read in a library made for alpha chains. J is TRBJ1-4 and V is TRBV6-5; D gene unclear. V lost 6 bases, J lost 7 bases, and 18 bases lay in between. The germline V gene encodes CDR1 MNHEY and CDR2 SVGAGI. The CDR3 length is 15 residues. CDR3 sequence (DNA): TGTGCCAGCAGCCCACTTTTGAGCGGGCCTGAAAAACTGTTTTTT. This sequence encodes CASSPLLSGPEKLFF.

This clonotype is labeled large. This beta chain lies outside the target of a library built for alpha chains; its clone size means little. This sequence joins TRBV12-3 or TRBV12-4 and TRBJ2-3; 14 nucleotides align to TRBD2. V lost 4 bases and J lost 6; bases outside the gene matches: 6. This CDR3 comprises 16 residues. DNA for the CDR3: TGTGCCAGCAGTTATGGGACTAGCGGGAGAGGGGATACGCAGTATTTT. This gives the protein CASSYGTSGRGDTQYF.

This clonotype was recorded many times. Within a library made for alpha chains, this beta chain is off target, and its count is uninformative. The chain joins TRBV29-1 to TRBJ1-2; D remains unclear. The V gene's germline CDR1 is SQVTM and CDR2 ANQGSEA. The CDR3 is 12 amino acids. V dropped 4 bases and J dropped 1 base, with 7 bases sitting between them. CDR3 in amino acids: CSVGSNNYGYTF. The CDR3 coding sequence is TGCAGCGTTGGCAGCAATAACTATGGCTACACCTTC.